A single sample is the source of the 26 T cell receptor beta chains below, sequenced in a study of CD8+ T cells in alopecia areata. As for treatment: oral pan-JAK inhibitor, 5-10 mg twice daily. RNA was extracted and reverse transcribed into cDNA as the sequencing template. Profiled with immunoSEQ multiplex PCR; TCRdb holds only in-frame clones, not every one. The table shows a few hundred thousand clones, with 50% to 70% occurring only once. This sample comprised CD4+ T cells sorted from blood, obtained at week 4, from a patient treated with tofacitinib. The receptors originated from a human donor with alopecia areata.

On this clone: This clone may be a read error of a much larger clone one base away. The chain links TRBV6-6 to TRBJ2-2, with D unclear. CDR1 is MNHNY and CDR2 is SVGAGI in the germline V gene (reference sequence). Trimming shortened V by 4 bases and J by 4 bases, and 10 bases separated the two germline ends. This CDR3 has 14 amino acids. The chain's CDR3 is CASSSSGGTGELFF. For the CDR3, the DNA is TGTGCCAGCAGTTCATCGGGTGGCACCGGGGAGCTGTTTTTT.

This clone was observed a handful of times. CDR3 sequence: CASSQDLTGVVKKLFF. The CDR3 bases are TGCGCCAGCAGCCAGGACCTTACAGGGGTAGTCAAAAAACTGTTTTTT. This rearrangement joins TRBV4-1 to TRBJ1-4; 7 bases line up with TRBD1. CDR1 is MGHRA, CDR2 YSYEKL, per germline. This CDR3 contains 16 residues. With V trimmed by 3 bases and J by 9 bases, 13 bases remained unmatched.

Comments on this clone: Other DNA sequences in this sample translate to the same CDR3. The rearrangement joins TRBV29-1 to TRBJ1-2, with no clear D. With 5 bases removed from V and 6 bases from J, the gap between germline ends came to 4 bases. Germline V CDR1 and CDR2: SQVTM, ANQGSEA. This CDR3 has 9 residues. In nucleotides, the CDR3 is TGCAGCGTTTCAGATGGCTACACCTTC. This gives the protein CSVSDGYTF.

The rearrangement uses TRBV30 and TRBJ1-2; D is uncertain. Deletions cut 4 bases from V and 9 bases from J, with 12 bases between. Germline V gives CDR1 GTSNPN, CDR2 SVGIG (reference sequence). This CDR3 spans 11 amino acids. The CDR3 reads CAWMIRRSYTF. The DNA of the CDR3 is TGTGCCTGGATGATCAGGAGGAGCTACACCTTC.

The chain employs TRBV5-1 and TRBJ2-3; D might be TRBD1 (5 bases). Germline CDR1 SGHRS, CDR2 YFSETQ. V was cut by 4 bases and J by 3 bases, with 9 bases left in between. CDR3 length: 13 amino acids. Here the CDR3 DNA reads TGCGCCAGCAGCCAGGGTGTAACAGATACGCAGTATTTT. It codes for CASSQGVTDTQYF.

The rearrangement links TRBV29-1 to TRBJ1-1; maybe TRBD1 (6 bases). Germline V gives CDR1 SQVTM, CDR2 ANQGSEA. CDR3 length: 14 residues. Trimming left V 8 bases short and J 8 bases short, with 24 bases between. This CDR3 reads CSLRGGPPLAEAFF. The CDR3, as DNA: TGCAGCCTCCGTGGGGGCCCACCGTTAGCCGAAGCTTTCTTT. The complete variable domain, with remaining parts taken from reference TRBV29-1 and TRBJ1-1, reads SAVISQKPSRDICQRGTSLTIQCQVDSQVTMMFWYRQQPGQSLTLIATANQGSEATYESGFVIDKFPISRPNLTFSTLTVSNMSPEDSSIYLCSLRGGPPLAEAFFGQGTRLTVV.

This chain uses TRBV25-1 with TRBJ1-5; the match to TRBD1 covers 7 bases. The CDR3 covers 14 residues. With 3 bases clipped from V and 6 bases from J, the junction kept 5 bases outside the gene matches. Germline assignment: CDR1 MGHDK and CDR2 SYGVNS. CDR3 amino acids: CASSDIGGGQPQHF. The CDR3, as DNA: TGTGCCAGCAGTGACATAGGGGGCGGTCAGCCCCAGCATTTT.

In this sample, this clone turned up a few times. This sequence joins TRBV29-1 and TRBJ2-7; D unclear. Germline CDR1 is SQVTM and CDR2 is ANQGSEA. Trimming removed 5 bases from V and 3 bases from J, with 11 bases in between. The CDR3 has 12 amino acids. In DNA form, the CDR3 reads TGCAGCGTTCGAGACACCGACTACGAGCAGTACTTC. Amino acids: CSVRDTDYEQYF.

There are a few counts of this clone. The gene calls are TRBV4-1 and TRBJ1-4; D perhaps matches TRBD1 (5 bases). Trimming removed 0 bases from V and 7 bases from J, with 15 bases in between. The CDR3 totals 16 residues. Germline CDR1 MGHRA, CDR2 YSYEKL. The CDR3 DNA sequence: TGCGCCAGCAGCCAAGACCCCGGGAGGGGAGGTGAAAAACTGTTTTTT. Translated, it gives CASSQDPGRGGEKLFF.

The V gene is TRBV5-1, the J gene TRBJ2-5; 8 nucleotides line up with TRBD1. The V gene's germline CDR1 is SGHRS and CDR2 YFSETQ. The V gene end was trimmed by 0 bases and the J gene end by 5 bases; junction bases not matched to a gene: 6. This CDR3 region has 15 residues. The CDR3 DNA is TGCGCCAGCAGCTTGGGACAGGGGACGGAGGAGACCCAGTACTTC. Its protein is CASSLGQGTEETQYF.

The V and J genes are TRBV29-1 and TRBJ2-3, with TRBD1 matching over 8 bases. The germline V gene encodes CDR1 SQVTM and CDR2 ANQGSEA. V trimming: 5 bases; J trimming: 7 bases; junction bases outside the gene matches: 11. This CDR3 contains 14 residues. The CDR3 DNA reads as TGCAGCGTTCTACCGGGACAGGCACAAAATACGCAGTATTTT. Translation gives CSVLPGQAQNTQYF.

J is TRBJ2-5 and V is TRBV7-2; tentatively, D is TRBD1 (6 bases). The V gene lost 6 bases and the J gene lost 4 bases, with 15 bases spanning the gap. Germline V gene data show CDR1 as SGHTA and CDR2 as FQGNSA. This CDR3 spans 14 amino acids. The CDR3 sequence: CASSSGTSGETQYF. For the CDR3, the DNA is TGTGCCAGCAGTTCCGGGACATCAGGAGAGACCCAGTACTTC.

This rearrangement joins TRBV27 to TRBJ2-1; D unresolved. CDR3 length: 14 residues. Trimming took off 7 bases at V and 5 bases at J, with 15 bases between the two ends. Per the germline V gene, CDR1 is MNHEY and CDR2 is SMNVEV (reference sequence). CDR3 in amino acids: CASTQRPGNNEQFF. DNA of the CDR3: TGTGCCAGCACCCAACGACCAGGCAACAATGAGCAGTTCTTC.

This sequence joins TRBV30 and TRBJ2-2, with D hard to call. The germline V gene has CDR1 GTSNPN and CDR2 SVGIG (reference sequence). This CDR3 contains 13 residues. Trimming shortened V by 0 bases and J by 6 bases, and 8 bases separated the two germline ends. Here the CDR3 DNA reads TGTGCCTGGAGTGTACTAAGCTCCGGGGAGCTGTTTTTT. Its protein is CAWSVLSSGELFF.

This clone was seen a few times. The gene calls are TRBV9 and TRBJ2-3, with D perhaps TRBD2 (6 bases). The CDR3 is 15 residues long. The V end was cut by 4 bases, the J end by 1 base, with 13 bases between. Germline V gene data show CDR1 as SGDLS and CDR2 as YYNGEE. CDR3 sequence reads: CASSTGTPRTDTQYF. The CDR3 DNA is TGTGCCAGCAGCACCGGGACTCCTCGCACAGATACGCAGTATTTT. Combining the CDR3 with reference TRBV9 and TRBJ2-3 gives the whole variable domain DSGVTQTPKHLITATGQRVTLRCSPRSGDLSVYWYQQSLDQGLQFLIQYYNGEERAKGNILERFSAQQFPDLHSELNLSSLELGDSALYFCASSTGTPRTDTQYFGPGTRLTVL.

This clone was seen just once. The chain combines TRBV2 with TRBJ2-6; TRBD1 or TRBD2 may be the D gene (5 bases each). Trimming removed 2 bases at V and 0 bases at J, with 8 bases between. Germline CDR1 is SNHLY and CDR2 is FYNNEI. The CDR3 runs to 16 residues. The CDR3 DNA is TGTGCCAGCAGTGAATGGGGGAACTCTGGGGCCAACGTCCTGACTTTC. It translates to CASSEWGNSGANVLTF.

J is TRBJ1-2 and V is TRBV4-2; D is possibly TRBD1 (5 bases). V shed 0 bases and J shed 4 bases, with 15 bases lying between them. CDR3 length: 16 amino acids. Per germline, CDR1 LGHNA and CDR2 YNFKEQ. The CDR3 is CASSQDGTPGSYGYTF. The CDR3 DNA sequence: TGTGCCAGCAGCCAAGACGGGACCCCGGGGAGCTATGGCTACACCTTC.

The DNA of the CDR3 is TGCAGCGTTGTTCGATCCAGGGGGCGCGGCCAGGGCACTGAAGCTTTCTTT. Translation: CSVVRSRGRGQGTEAFF. V and J are TRBV29-1 and TRBJ1-1, with TRBD1 matching over 8 bases. The germline V gene encodes CDR1 SQVTM and CDR2 ANQGSEA. The CDR3 runs to 17 residues. V trimming: 4 bases; J trimming: 4 bases; junction bases outside the gene matches: 17.

The V gene is TRBV10-2, the J gene TRBJ2-7; TRBD1 agrees at 9 bases. The CDR3 contains 16 residues. The V and J ends lost 2 bases and 4 bases, in that order; junction bases with no gene match: 9. Germline V lookup: CDR1 WSHSY, CDR2 SAAADI. CDR3: CASSEPNRDRAYEQYF. The CDR3 DNA follows: TGCGCCAGCAGTGAGCCGAACCGGGACAGGGCGTACGAGCAGTACTTC.

This clone was recorded a few times. The genes are TRBV6-5 and TRBJ2-5, with TRBD1 matching 10 bases. The length of the CDR3 is 14 residues. The V and J ends lost 4 bases and 3 bases, in that order; junction bases with no gene match: 2. Germline V gene data show CDR1 as MNHEY and CDR2 as SVGAGI. CDR3: CASSSGTGEETQYF. The DNA for the CDR3 is TGTGCCAGCAGTTCCGGGACAGGGGAAGAGACCCAGTACTTC.

This clone came up a few times. The gene calls are TRBV11-2 and TRBJ2-7, with 8 bases that match TRBD2. V dropped 4 bases and J dropped 6; count of bases not matched to a gene: 8. Germline V CDR1 and CDR2: SGHAT, FQNNGV. The CDR3 contains 14 residues. The CDR3 DNA reads TGTGCCAGCAGCTCGAGAGGACTAGCTGGCGAGCAGTACTTC. Translating it yields CASSSRGLAGEQYF.

This rearrangement joins TRBV30 to TRBJ2-7; tentative D call: TRBD2 (5 bases). CDR1 and CDR2 (germline): GTSNPN, SVGIG (reference sequence). The CDR3 runs 13 residues. Trimming pared 2 bases from V and 6 bases from J, leaving 14 bases between. The CDR3 nucleotides are TGTGCCTGGAGTTTCACGGGGAGAGCCGAGCAGTACTTC. Its translation is CAWSFTGRAEQYF.

The chain uses TRBV23-1 and TRBJ1-1; D is uncertain. TRBV23-1 is given ORF status, its function remaining uncertain. V lost 6 bases and J lost 2, with 7 bases in between. This CDR3 has 12 amino acids. This chain's CDR3 is CASRSRNTEAFF. DNA of the CDR3: TGCGCCAGCAGAAGCAGAAACACTGAAGCTTTCTTT.

The chain recombines TRBV9 with TRBJ2-3; D is unclear. This CDR3 is 13 amino acids long. Germline V gene data show CDR1 as SGDLS and CDR2 as YYNGEE. V was cut by 5 bases and J by 6 bases, with 13 bases left in between. The CDR3 region is CASREESDDTQYF. CDR3 nucleotide sequence: TGTGCCAGCAGAGAAGAATCGGACGATACGCAGTATTTT.

This chain connects TRBV2 to TRBJ2-7; no reliable D call. CDR1 is SNHLY and CDR2 is FYNNEI in the germline V gene. This CDR3 region has 11 residues. The V gene lost 1 base and the J gene lost 10 bases, with 8 bases spanning the gap. In DNA form, the CDR3 reads TGTGCCAGCAGTGAAGGTTCTCAACAGTACTTC. It codes for CASSEGSQQYF.

This clone was observed a few times. The rearrangement links TRBV29-1 to TRBJ1-2; D unclear. Per the germline V gene, CDR1 is SQVTM and CDR2 is ANQGSEA. The length of the CDR3 is 12 residues. The V end lost 4 bases, the J end lost 0 bases, and 6 bases lay between the germline ends. Here the CDR3 reads CSVVGANYGYTF. The CDR3 region has the DNA TGCAGCGTTGTTGGTGCTAACTATGGCTACACCTTC.